These T cell receptor beta chains were read from a single sample in a study of T cell changes during pregnancy in multiple sclerosis. The data were produced by immunoSEQ multiplex PCR, yet TCRdb's version contains in-frame clones alone and is incomplete. This repertoire shows under 85,000 clones, around nine tenths found once; its top ten account for under 0.6%. The source was CD4+ T cells from peripheral blood mononuclear cells, collected in the second trimester of pregnancy. The receptors stem from a female donor with multiple sclerosis, enrolled in a pregnancy study. Both conserved end residues are part of each CDR3. D genes are given only for firm matches. Where a row states a size, it is once, few, many or the class of an expanded clone; other rows omit it.

-,-,TRBV7-9,TRBJ2-5,CASSLAGGETQYF,TGTGCCAGCAGCTTGGCAGGAGGGGAGACCCAGTACTTC
-,-,TRBV7-6,TRBJ1-1,CASSPGLRNTEAFF,TGTGCCAGCAGCCCCGGGTTGCGGAACACTGAAGCTTTCTTT
-,-,TRBV18,TRBJ1-1,CASSPLRAEAFF,TGTGCCAGCTCCCCTTTGAGGGCTGAAGCTTTCTTT
-,-,TRBV6-6,TRBJ2-2,CASRLPPDTGELFF,TGTGCCAGCAGACTTCCCCCCGACACCGGGGAGCTGTTTTTT
-,-,TRBV15,TRBJ2-5,CATSRDRVGVGAETQYF,TGTGCCACCAGCAGAGATCGGGTCGGAGTAGGGGCAGAGACCCAGTACTTC
-,-,TRBV6-5,TRBJ2-7,CATTTPTGRYEQYF,TGTGCCACAACCACGCCCACAGGGCGTTACGAGCAGTACTTC
TRBD1,-,TRBV5-4,TRBJ1-1,CASSPTGSQLNTEAFF,TGTGCCAGCAGCCCGACAGGGTCCCAACTGAACACTGAAGCTTTCTTT
-,-,TRBV9,TRBJ1-1,CASSLRDTEAFF,TGTGCCAGCAGCTTACGAGACACTGAAGCTTTCTTT
-,-,TRBV7-2,TRBJ2-7,CASSFLQRSSYEQYF,TGTGCCAGCAGCTTCCTCCAGCGCAGCTCCTACGAGCAGTACTTC
-,once,TRBV6-4,TRBJ2-6,CARTFLGRLSGANVLTF,TGTGCCCGGACCTTTTTAGGGAGACTCTCTGGGGCCAACGTCCTGACTTTC
-,-,TRBV12-2,TRBJ2-1,CASRPRGEQFF,TGTGCAAGTCGCCCAAGAGGTGAGCAGTTCTTC
TRBD1,-,TRBV18,TRBJ1-1,CASSTGQGSTEAFF,TGTGCCAGCTCAACGGGACAGGGTTCGACTGAAGCTTTCTTT
TRBD1,-,TRBV5-1,TRBJ1-1,CASSSHRGTEAFF,TGCGCCAGCAGCTCCCACAGGGGCACTGAAGCTTTCTTT
TRBD2,-,TRBV28,TRBJ2-3,CASGTSGPDTQYF,TGTGCCAGTGGGACTAGCGGGCCAGATACGCAGTATTTT
TRBD2,-,TRBV28,TRBJ2-5,CASSPIGGRAPQETQYF,TGTGCCAGCAGCCCGATCGGGGGGAGGGCCCCCCAAGAGACCCAGTACTTC